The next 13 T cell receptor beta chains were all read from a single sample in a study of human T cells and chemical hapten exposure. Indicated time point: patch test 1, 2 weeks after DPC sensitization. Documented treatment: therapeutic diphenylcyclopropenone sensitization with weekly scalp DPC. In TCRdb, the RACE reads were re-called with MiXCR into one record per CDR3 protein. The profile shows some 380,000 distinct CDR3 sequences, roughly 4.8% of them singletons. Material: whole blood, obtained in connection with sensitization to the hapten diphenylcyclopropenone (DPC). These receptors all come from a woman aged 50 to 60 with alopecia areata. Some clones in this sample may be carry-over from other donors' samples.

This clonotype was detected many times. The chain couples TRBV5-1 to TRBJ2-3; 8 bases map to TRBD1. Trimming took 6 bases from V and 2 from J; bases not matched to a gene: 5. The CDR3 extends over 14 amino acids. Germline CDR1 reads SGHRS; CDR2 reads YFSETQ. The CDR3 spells CASNNRGYTDTQYF. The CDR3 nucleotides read TGCGCCAGCAACAACAGGGGGTACACAGATACGCAGTATTTT.

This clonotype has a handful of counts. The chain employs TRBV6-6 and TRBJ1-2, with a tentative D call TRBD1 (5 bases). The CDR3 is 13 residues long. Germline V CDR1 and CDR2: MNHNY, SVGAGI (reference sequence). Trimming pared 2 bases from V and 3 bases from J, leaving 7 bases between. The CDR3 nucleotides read TGTGCCAGCAGTTACGACAGTTACTATGGCTACACCTTC. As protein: CASSYDSYYGYTF.

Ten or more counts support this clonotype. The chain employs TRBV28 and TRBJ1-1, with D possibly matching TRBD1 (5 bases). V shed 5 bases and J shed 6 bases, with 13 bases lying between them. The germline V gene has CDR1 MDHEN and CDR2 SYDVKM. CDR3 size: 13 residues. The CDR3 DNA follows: TGTGCCAGCAGTACACCAGGGTTTTCTGAAGCTTTCTTT. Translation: CASSTPGFSEAFF.

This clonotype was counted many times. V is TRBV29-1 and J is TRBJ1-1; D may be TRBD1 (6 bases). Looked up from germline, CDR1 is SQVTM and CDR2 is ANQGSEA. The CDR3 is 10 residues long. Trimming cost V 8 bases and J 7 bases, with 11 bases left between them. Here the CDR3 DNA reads TGCAGCCTCGGAGGGGGTGAAGCTTTCTTT. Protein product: CSLGGGEAFF.

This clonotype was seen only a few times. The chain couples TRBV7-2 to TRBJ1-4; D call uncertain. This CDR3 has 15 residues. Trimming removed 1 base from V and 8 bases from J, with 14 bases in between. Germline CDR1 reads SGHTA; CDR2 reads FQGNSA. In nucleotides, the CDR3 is TGTGCCAGCAGCTTAGGGGGTAATCCCGGGGAAAAACTGTTTTTT. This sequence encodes CASSLGGNPGEKLFF.

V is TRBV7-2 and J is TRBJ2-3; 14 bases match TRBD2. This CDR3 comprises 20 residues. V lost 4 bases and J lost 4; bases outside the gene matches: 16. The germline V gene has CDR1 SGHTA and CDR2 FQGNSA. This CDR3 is CASSSGQPGTSGSWADTQYF. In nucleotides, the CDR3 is TGTGCCAGCAGCTCTGGACAGCCCGGGACTAGCGGGAGTTGGGCAGATACGCAGTATTTT.

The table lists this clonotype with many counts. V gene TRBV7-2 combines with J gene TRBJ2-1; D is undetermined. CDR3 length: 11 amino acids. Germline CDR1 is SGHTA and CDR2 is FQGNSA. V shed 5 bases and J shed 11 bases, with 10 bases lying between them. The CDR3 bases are TGTGCCAGCAGCCCTAAGGCTCAGCAGTTCTTC. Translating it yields CASSPKAQQFF.

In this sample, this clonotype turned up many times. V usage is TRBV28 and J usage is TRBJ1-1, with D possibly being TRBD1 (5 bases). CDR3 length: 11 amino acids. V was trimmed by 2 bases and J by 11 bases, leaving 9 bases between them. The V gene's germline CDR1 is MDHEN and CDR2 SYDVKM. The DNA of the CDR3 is TGTGCCAGCAGTTTAGAACAGGTGGCTTTCTTT. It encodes CASSLEQVAFF.

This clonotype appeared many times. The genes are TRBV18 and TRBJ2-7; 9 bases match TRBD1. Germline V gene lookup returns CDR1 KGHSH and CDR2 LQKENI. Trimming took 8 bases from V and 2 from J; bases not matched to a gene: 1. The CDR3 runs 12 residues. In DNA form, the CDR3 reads TGTGCCAGCGGACAGGGGACCTACGAGCAGTACTTC. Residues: CASGQGTYEQYF.

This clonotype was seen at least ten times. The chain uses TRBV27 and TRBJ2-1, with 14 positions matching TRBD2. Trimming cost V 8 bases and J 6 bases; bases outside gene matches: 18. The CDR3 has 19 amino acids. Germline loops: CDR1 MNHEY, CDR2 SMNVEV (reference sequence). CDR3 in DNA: TGTGCCAGCCTTCCTTTTCCGGGACTAGCGGGAGTAGCGGGCAATGAGCAGTTCTTC. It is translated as CASLPFPGLAGVAGNEQFF.

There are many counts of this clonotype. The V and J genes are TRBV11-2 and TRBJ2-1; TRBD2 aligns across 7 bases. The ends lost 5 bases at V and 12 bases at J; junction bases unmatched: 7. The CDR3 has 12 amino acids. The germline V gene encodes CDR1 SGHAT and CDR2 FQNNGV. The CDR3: CASSPGGLGQFF. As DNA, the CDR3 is TGTGCCAGCAGCCCCGGAGGACTAGGGCAGTTCTTC.

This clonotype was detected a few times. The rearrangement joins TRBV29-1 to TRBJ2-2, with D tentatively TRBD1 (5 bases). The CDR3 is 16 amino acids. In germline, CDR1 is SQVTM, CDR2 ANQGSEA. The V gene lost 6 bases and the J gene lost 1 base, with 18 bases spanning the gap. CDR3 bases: TGCAGCGTCCTAGGGGTAGGGGCGAAGAACACCGGGGAGCTGTTTTTT. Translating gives CSVLGVGAKNTGELFF.

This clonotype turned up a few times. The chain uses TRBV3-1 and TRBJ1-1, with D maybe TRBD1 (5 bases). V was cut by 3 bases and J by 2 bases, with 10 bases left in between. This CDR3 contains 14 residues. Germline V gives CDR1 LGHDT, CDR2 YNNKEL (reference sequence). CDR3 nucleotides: TGTGCCAGCAGCCAGGACACCTTAAACACTGAAGCTTTCTTT. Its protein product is CASSQDTLNTEAFF.